Listed below are T cell receptor beta chains from one sample, sequenced in a study of prognosis after radiotherapy for stage I lung cancer. MiXCR, run by TCRdb on the multiplex PCR reads, gives a single entry per CDR3 protein. In the table there are 25,000 to 35,000 distinct CDR3 sequences, approximately 39% of which are singletons. Sequencing used PBMCs, obtained before or after stereotactic body radiation therapy (not recorded which). These receptors came from a donor aged 50 or older with non-small cell lung cancer. CDR3s include the opening cysteine and the closing phenylalanine or tryptophan. D genes are given only for firm matches. The size field is filled for only some rows; it gives once, few, many or a size class.

>TRBV12-5|-|TRBJ1-4|many
CASGLVQGKLFF
TGTGCTAGTGGTTTGGTACAGGGAAAACTGTTTTTT
>TRBV25-1|TRBD1|TRBJ1-6|many
CASSGLGGQGVSPLHF
TGTGCCAGCAGTGGGTTAGGAGGACAGGGTGTCTCACCCCTCCACTTT
>TRBV7-9|-|TRBJ1-1|many
CASSRRGQMNTEAFF
TGTGCCAGCAGCCGAAGGGGACAAATGAACACTGAAGCTTTCTTT
>TRBV6-2/TRBV6-3|-|TRBJ1-2|-
CASSSVSQCNYGYTF
TGTGCCAGCAGCTCGGTTTCCCAGTGTAACTATGGCTACACCTTC
>TRBV6-1|TRBD2|TRBJ2-1|-
CASTPGQGVWGGDEQFF
TGTGCCAGCACCCCTGGGCAGGGAGTGTGGGGAGGGGATGAGCAGTTCTTC
>TRBV12-3/TRBV12-4|TRBD1|TRBJ1-4|many
CASGIRGGEKLFF
TGTGCCAGCGGTATCAGGGGGGGCGAAAAACTGTTTTTT
>TRBV20-1|TRBD2|TRBJ2-5|many
CSARPRRLAPGGQETQYF
TGCAGTGCTAGACCCCGGCGTCTAGCGCCGGGAGGCCAAGAGACCCAGTACTTC
>TRBV19|TRBD1|TRBJ2-7|many
CASSQGADIEQYF
TGTGCCAGTTCTCAGGGGGCAGATATCGAGCAGTACTTC
>TRBV7-9|-|TRBJ2-3|-
CATQLQTVRADTQYF
TGTGCCACCCAGCTTCAGACAGTCCGGGCAGATACGCAGTATTTT
>TRBV5-5|-|TRBJ2-4|-
CASSTPRGNIQYF
TGTGCCAGCAGCACGCCCCGGGGAAACATTCAGTACTTC